These 15 T cell receptor beta chains were sequenced from one sample in a study of blood T cell repertoires in COVID-19. The method was immunoSEQ multiplex PCR; TCRdb's version includes in-frame clones alone and lacks a portion of them. The repertoire has approximately 160,000 clones, roughly four fifths of them found once; the top ten carry 10% to 15%. Source material: peripheral blood. The receptors come from a man in his 70s who had recovered from COVID-19.

The J gene is TRBJ2-5, the V gene TRBV9; no firm D call. V lost 4 bases and J 5 bases, leaving 15 bases between the germline ends. The V gene's germline CDR1 is SGDLS and CDR2 YYNGEE. The CDR3 consists of 14 residues. The CDR3: CASSSRPDWETQYF. In nucleotides, the CDR3 is TGTGCCAGCAGCTCCCGCCCCGACTGGGAGACCCAGTACTTC.

The genes are TRBV29-1 and TRBJ2-2, with a weak D call TRBD2 (5 bases). This CDR3 has 12 amino acids. The germline gives CDR1 SQVTM, CDR2 ANQGSEA. V shed 3 bases and J shed 4 bases, with 6 bases lying between them. The CDR3 loop reads CSVERVTGELFF. Here the CDR3 DNA reads TGCAGCGTTGAGAGGGTCACCGGGGAGCTGTTTTTT.

About this clone: This same CDR3 is encoded by further DNA sequences in the sample. This chain joins TRBV20-1 and TRBJ1-2; D gene unclear. Germline values: CDR1 DFQATT, CDR2 SNEGSKA (reference sequence). The CDR3 is made up of 12 amino acids. V was shortened by 3 bases and J by 1 base, with 6 bases between the two germline ends. In DNA form, the CDR3 reads TGCAGTGCTAGTGTCAGTAACTATGGCTACACCTTC. Protein product: CSASVSNYGYTF.

This clone was seen only once. In nucleotides, the CDR3 is TGTGCCATCAAAGGTACAGCCCCGAACACCGGGGAGCTGTTTTTT. Translated: CAIKGTAPNTGELFF. The chain has TRBV10-3 and TRBJ2-2, with D unclear. Germline loops: CDR1 ENHRY, CDR2 SYGVKD. The V end lost 7 bases, the J end lost 0 bases, and 12 bases lay between the germline ends. CDR3 length equals 15 residues.

About this clone itself: At the DNA level, this CDR3 is encoded by other sequences in the same sample as well. The chain has TRBV3-1 (or the pseudogene TRBV3-2) and TRBJ1-1; D not certain. CDR3 length: 12 residues. Germline values: CDR1 LGHDT, CDR2 YNNKEL (reference sequence). V lost 4 bases and J 2 bases, leaving 5 bases between the germline ends. This chain's CDR3 is CASSRLNTEAFF. CDR3 in DNA: TGTGCCAGCAGCCGACTAAACACTGAAGCTTTCTTT.

The chain has TRBV10-3 and TRBJ2-6; 14 bases are shared with TRBD2. The CDR3 consists of 18 residues. The V segment lost 4 bases and the J segment 3 bases; nucleotides outside the gene matches: 5. The germline gives CDR1 ENHRY, CDR2 SYGVKD. The CDR3 reads CAISVGLAGGLGANVLTF. CDR3 in DNA: TGTGCCATCAGTGTAGGACTAGCGGGAGGTCTTGGGGCCAACGTCCTGACTTTC.

V gene TRBV11-2 combines with J gene TRBJ2-7; weak D call: TRBD2 (6 bases). This CDR3 has 14 residues. V was cut by 1 base and J by 3 bases, with 10 bases left in between. Per germline, CDR1 SGHAT and CDR2 FQNNGV. CDR3 in DNA: TGTGCCAGCAGCTTAGGGAGGGTTGACTACGAGCAGTACTTC. Translated: CASSLGRVDYEQYF.

The rearrangement links TRBV2 to TRBJ2-1, with D tentatively TRBD2 (6 bases). The CDR3 has 14 amino acids. Per the germline V gene, CDR1 is SNHLY and CDR2 is FYNNEI. The V gene lost 6 bases and the J gene lost 9 bases, with 18 bases spanning the gap. DNA for the CDR3: TGTGCCAGCAGACGGGACTGGGGCAGTTCTGAGCAGTTCTTC. This gives the protein CASRRDWGSSEQFF.

This clone has only one observation. The rearrangement joins TRBV27 to TRBJ2-7; tentative D call: TRBD2 (5 bases). V was pared by 3 bases and J by 5 bases, with 14 bases between. Germline V gene sequence: CDR1 MNHEY, CDR2 SMNVEV (reference sequence). The CDR3 has 14 amino acids. DNA of the CDR3: TGTGCCAGCAGTTTTCGTGGACTTCTCCACGAGCAGTACTTC. It is translated as CASSFRGLLHEQYF.

This chain uses TRBV18 with TRBJ1-5; TRBD1 aligns across 9 bases. The CDR3 consists of 16 residues. Germline V gives CDR1 KGHSH, CDR2 LQKENI. V lost 4 bases to trimming and J lost 1 base; unmatched junction nucleotides: 5. CDR3 sequence (DNA): TGTGCCAGCTCACAAAACAGGGGGCCAAGCAATCAGCCCCAGCATTTT. Translated: CASSQNRGPSNQPQHF.

This clone appeared once. This sequence joins TRBV28 and TRBJ1-6, with TRBD1 identical over 8 bases. This CDR3 spans 15 amino acids. Losses at the gene ends were 6 bases for V and 6 bases for J; bases not matched to a gene: 7. Per the germline V gene, CDR1 is MDHEN and CDR2 is SYDVKM. CDR3 amino acids: CASRIYGQGNSPLHF. The CDR3 DNA reads TGTGCCAGCAGAATATATGGACAGGGTAATTCACCCCTCCACTTT.

The chain employs TRBV2 and TRBJ2-5; D is perhaps TRBD2 (5 bases). The ends were cut back, 2 bases at V and 2 bases at J, with 9 bases in the middle. The CDR3 covers 14 residues. Germline V gene lookup returns CDR1 SNHLY and CDR2 FYNNEI. The CDR3 spells CASSESLAQETQYF. The CDR3 DNA follows: TGTGCCAGCAGTGAAAGTCTAGCTCAAGAGACCCAGTACTTC.

The chain couples TRBV19 to TRBJ2-5, with 11 bases lining up with TRBD2. Germline loops: CDR1 LNHDA, CDR2 SQIVND (reference sequence). The CDR3 consists of 14 residues. The trim removed 3 bases at V and 11 bases at J, leaving 8 bases unmatched. CDR3 bases: TGTGCCAGTAGTATCTCGCCGACTAGCGGGACACAGTACTTC. It yields the protein CASSISPTSGTQYF. The full variable domain, in which reference TRBV19 and TRBJ2-5 provide the parts outside the CDR3, is DGGITQSPKYLFRKEGQNVTLSCEQNLNHDAMYWYRQDPGQGLRLIYYSQIVNDFQKGDIAEGYSVSREKKESFPLTVTSAQKNPTAFYLCASSISPTSGTQYFGPGTRLLVL.

V is TRBV18 and J is TRBJ1-1, with D tentatively TRBD1 (5 bases). Per germline, CDR1 KGHSH and CDR2 LQKENI. The ends were cut back, 1 base at V and 2 bases at J, with 17 bases in the middle. The CDR3 is 17 amino acids. CDR3 protein: CASSPLVLAGTNTEAFF. The CDR3, as DNA: TGTGCCAGCTCACCACTCGTTTTGGCAGGGACTAACACTGAAGCTTTCTTT. The full variable domain, rest sourced from reference TRBV18 and TRBJ1-1, is NAGVMQNPRHLVRRRGQEARLRCSPMKGHSHVYWYRQLPEEGLKFMVYLQKENIIDESGMPKERFSAEFPKEGPSILRIQQVVRGDSAAYFCASSPLVLAGTNTEAFFGQGTRLTVV.

The chain is built from TRBV20-1 and TRBJ1-1, with no clear D. The germline CDR1 and CDR2 sequences are DFQATT and SNEGSKA (reference sequence). V shed 6 bases and J shed 1 base, with 6 bases lying between them. The CDR3 is 11 amino acids. As DNA, the CDR3 is TGCAGTGCCTCCCCGAACACTGAAGCTTTCTTT. This encodes CSASPNTEAFF.